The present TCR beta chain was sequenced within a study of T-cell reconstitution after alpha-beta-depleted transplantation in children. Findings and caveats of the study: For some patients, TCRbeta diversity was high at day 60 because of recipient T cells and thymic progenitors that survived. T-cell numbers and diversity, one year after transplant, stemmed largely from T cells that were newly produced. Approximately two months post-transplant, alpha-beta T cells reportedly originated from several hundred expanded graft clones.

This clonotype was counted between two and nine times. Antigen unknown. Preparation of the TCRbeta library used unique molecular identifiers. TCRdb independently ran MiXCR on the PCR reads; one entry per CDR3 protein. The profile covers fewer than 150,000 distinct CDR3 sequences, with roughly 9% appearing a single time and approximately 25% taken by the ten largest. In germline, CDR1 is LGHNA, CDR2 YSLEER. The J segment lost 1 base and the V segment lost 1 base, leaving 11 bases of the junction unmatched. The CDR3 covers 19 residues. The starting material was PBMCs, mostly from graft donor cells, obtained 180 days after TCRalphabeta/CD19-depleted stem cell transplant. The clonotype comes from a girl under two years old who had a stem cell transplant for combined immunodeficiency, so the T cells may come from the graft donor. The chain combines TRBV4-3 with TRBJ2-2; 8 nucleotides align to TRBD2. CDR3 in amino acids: CASSQALFTSGVNTGELFF. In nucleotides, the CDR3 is TGCGCCAGCAGCCAAGCCCTCTTTACTAGCGGAGTGAACACCGGGGAGCTGTTTTTT.